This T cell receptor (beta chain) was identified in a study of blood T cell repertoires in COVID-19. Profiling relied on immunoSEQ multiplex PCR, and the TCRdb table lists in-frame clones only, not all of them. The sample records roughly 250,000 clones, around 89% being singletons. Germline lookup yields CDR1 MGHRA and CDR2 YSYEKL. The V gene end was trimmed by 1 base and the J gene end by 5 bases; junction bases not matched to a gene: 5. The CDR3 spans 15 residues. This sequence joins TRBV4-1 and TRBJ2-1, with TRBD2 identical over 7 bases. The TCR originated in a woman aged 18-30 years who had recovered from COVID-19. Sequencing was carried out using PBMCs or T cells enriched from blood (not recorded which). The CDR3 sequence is CASSQASGANNEQFF. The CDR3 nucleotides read TGCGCCAGCAGCCAAGCAAGCGGGGCGAACAATGAGCAGTTCTTC.